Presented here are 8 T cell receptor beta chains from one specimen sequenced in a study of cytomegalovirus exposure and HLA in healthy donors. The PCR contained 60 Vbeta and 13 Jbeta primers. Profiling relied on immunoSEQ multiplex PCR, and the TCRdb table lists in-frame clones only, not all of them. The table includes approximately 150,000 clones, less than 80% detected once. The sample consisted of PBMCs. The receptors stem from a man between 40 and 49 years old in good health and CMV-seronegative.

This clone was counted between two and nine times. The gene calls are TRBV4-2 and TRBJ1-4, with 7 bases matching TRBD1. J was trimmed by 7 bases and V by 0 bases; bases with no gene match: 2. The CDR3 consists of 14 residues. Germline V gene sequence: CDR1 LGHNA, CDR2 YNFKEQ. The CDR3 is CASSQEGDSEKLFF. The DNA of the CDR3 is TGTGCCAGCAGCCAAGAGGGGGACAGTGAAAAACTGTTTTTT.

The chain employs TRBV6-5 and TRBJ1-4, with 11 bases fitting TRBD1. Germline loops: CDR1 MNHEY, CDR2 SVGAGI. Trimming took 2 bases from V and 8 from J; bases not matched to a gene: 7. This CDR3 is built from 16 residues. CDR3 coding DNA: TGTGCCAGCAGTTACAGTTCGGGGACAGGGGGAGAAAAACTGTTTTTT. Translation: CASSYSSGTGGEKLFF.

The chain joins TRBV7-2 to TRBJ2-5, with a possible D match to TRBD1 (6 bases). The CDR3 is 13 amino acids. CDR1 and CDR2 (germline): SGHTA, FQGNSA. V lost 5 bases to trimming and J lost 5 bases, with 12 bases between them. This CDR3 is CASSPLRGETQYF. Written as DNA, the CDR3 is TGTGCCAGCAGCCCTCTTAGGGGGGAGACCCAGTACTTC.

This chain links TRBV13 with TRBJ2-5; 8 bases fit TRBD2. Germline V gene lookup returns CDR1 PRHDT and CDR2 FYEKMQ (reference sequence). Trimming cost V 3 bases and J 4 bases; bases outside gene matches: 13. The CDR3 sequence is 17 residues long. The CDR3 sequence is CASSLSLAVEVGETQYF. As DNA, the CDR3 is TGTGCCAGCAGCTTGTCACTAGCGGTTGAGGTGGGAGAGACCCAGTACTTC.

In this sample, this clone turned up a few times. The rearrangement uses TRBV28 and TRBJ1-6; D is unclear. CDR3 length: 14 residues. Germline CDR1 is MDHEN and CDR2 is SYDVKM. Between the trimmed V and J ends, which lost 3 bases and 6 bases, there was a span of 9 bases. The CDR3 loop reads CASSLSLSNSPLHF. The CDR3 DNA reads TGTGCCAGCAGTTTGTCCTTGTCTAATTCACCCCTCCACTTT.

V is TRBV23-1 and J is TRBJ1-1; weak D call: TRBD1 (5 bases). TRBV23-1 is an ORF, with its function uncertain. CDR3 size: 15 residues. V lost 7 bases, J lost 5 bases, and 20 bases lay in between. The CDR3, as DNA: TGCGCCAGCACCCTCCATTGGGGGGTCGGGACTGAAGCTTTCTTT. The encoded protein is CASTLHWGVGTEAFF.

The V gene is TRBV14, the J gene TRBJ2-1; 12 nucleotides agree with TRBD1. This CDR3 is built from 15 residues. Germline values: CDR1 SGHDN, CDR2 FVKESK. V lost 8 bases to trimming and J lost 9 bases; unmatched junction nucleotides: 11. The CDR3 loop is CASAARRDRGPEQFF. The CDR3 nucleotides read TGTGCCAGCGCCGCGCGGCGGGACAGGGGGCCTGAGCAGTTCTTC.

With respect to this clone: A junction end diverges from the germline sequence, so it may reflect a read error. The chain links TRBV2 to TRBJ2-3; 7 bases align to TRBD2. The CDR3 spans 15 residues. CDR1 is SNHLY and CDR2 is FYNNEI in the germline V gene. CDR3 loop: CARSERGVAGDTQYF. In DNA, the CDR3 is TGTGCCAGAAGTGAACGAGGGGTAGCGGGAGATACGCAGTATTTT.